The entry that follows covers one T cell receptor (beta chain) sequence. The data were taken from a study of blood T cell repertoires in COVID-19. Study-wide context: PBMCs, B-cell-depleted T cells, or T cells were the source of the cDNA or gDNA that made up the material.

Assay used: immunoSEQ multiplex PCR; TCRdb lists only in-frame clones, some missing. The sample records some 240,000 clones, roughly 75% being singletons. The CDR3 totals 21 residues. This clonotype was obtained from a woman aged 70 to 79 with acute or convalescent COVID-19. The sample comprised peripheral blood. This sequence joins TRBV1 and TRBJ2-7; the table calls TRBD2, which could not be checked here. TRBV1 is a recognized pseudogene. Here the CDR3 DNA reads TGCACCAGCAGCCAAGATTGGACTAGCGGGCCCAGGGGGGTTTCCTCCTACGAGCAGTACTTC. Its protein is CTSSQDWTSGPRGVSSYEQYF.